Listed below are T cell receptor beta chains from one sample, sequenced in a study of T cells after posttransplantation cyclophosphamide. TCRdb's table, derived via immunoSEQ multiplex PCR, lists solely in-frame clones and lacks some. This table has about 22,000 clones, around 90% appearing once. The sample here was PBMCs, taken after an allogeneic stem cell transplant with a calcineurin inhibitor and methotrexate. These receptors were taken from a female patient aged 50-59 years who received an allogeneic stem cell transplant from an unrelated donor, was CMV-positive, and had chronic GVHD only. T cells may partly derive from the graft donor. CDR3s include the opening cysteine and the closing phenylalanine or tryptophan. A D gene is named only where the DNA matches it firmly. Clone sizes are given selectively: once, few, many, or a class where the clone is expanded.

clone_size	j_call	v_call	d_call	cdr3_nt	cdr3_aa
NA	TRBJ1-1	TRBV5-5	NA	TGTGCCAGCAGCCCGCTAGGGAACACTGAAGCTTTCTTT	CASSPLGNTEAFF
NA	TRBJ2-7	TRBV11-2	TRBD1	TGTGCCAGCAGCCCTGTTTGGGGGACAGCCACCTACGAGCAGTACTTC	CASSPVWGTATYEQYF
NA	TRBJ2-3	TRBV28	TRBD2	TGTGCCAGCAGTTTACGGACCCGAGGACTAGCGGGAGAGGCAGATACGCAGTATTTT	CASSLRTRGLAGEADTQYF
NA	TRBJ1-5	TRBV30	TRBD1	TGTGCCTGGGAAAGTGTGGGGTCGTCAGGGGGGCCCCAGCATTTT	CAWESVGSSGGPQHF
NA	TRBJ1-1	TRBV15	TRBD1	TGTGCCACGAAGGACAGGGTCCACACTGAAGCTTTCTTT	CATKDRVHTEAFF
NA	TRBJ2-7	TRBV15	TRBD1	TGTGCCACCAGCAGAGGACAGGGCCTGCGGAACGAGCAGTACTTC	CATSRGQGLRNEQYF
NA	TRBJ2-1	TRBV5-4	NA	TGTGCCAGCAGCTTGGGACTTACCGGGGGTAAGCAGTTCTTC	CASSLGLTGGKQFF
NA	TRBJ2-4	TRBV28	NA	TGTGCCAGCTCCCCCGGTCGAAACATTCAGTACTTC	CASSPGRNIQYF
NA	TRBJ1-3	TRBV19	NA	TGTGCCAGTAAGACGGGTGGCGATAGCTCTGGAAACACCATATATTTT	CASKTGGDSSGNTIYF
NA	TRBJ1-6	TRBV7-9	TRBD1	TGTGCCAGCAGCGGACAGGGAACTTCACCCCTCCACTTT	CASSGQGTSPLHF
few	TRBJ1-1	TRBV7-8	NA	TGTGCCAGCAGCTTCATCGGGGAAGGGTATTGGACTGAAGCTTTCTTT	CASSFIGEGYWTEAFF
NA	TRBJ2-1	TRBV5-1	NA	TGCGCCAGCAGCTTGGTTAGCGGATTTTACAATGAGCAGTTCTTC	CASSLVSGFYNEQFF
NA	TRBJ2-1	TRBV19	TRBD2	TGTGCCAGTACCGGGACTAGTGCCTACAATGAGCAGTTCTTC	CASTGTSAYNEQFF
once	TRBJ1-2	TRBV5-1	NA	TGCGCCAGCAGCTCACAGGGCATGAGGTATGGCTACACCTTC	CASSSQGMRYGYTF
NA	TRBJ1-1	TRBV28	NA	TGTGCCAGCAGTTTTGGGGGGGGAACTGAAGCTTTCTTT	CASSFGGGTEAFF
NA	TRBJ2-3	TRBV9	TRBD2	TGTGCCAGCAGCGTAGGTAGTTATGGAGCGGGACTTACCACAGATACGCAGTATTTT	CASSVGSYGAGLTTDTQYF
NA	TRBJ2-7	TRBV4-3	NA	TGCGCCAGCAGCCGGGACTCGACTCAGTACGAGCAGTACTTC	CASSRDSTQYEQYF
NA	TRBJ2-3	TRBV4-1	TRBD2	TGCGCCAGCAGCCCCTTAAGCGGGAGGGCCGGAGATACGCAGTATTTT	CASSPLSGRAGDTQYF
NA	TRBJ2-1	TRBV25-1	NA	TGTGCCAGCAGTGTCGAGCCCTACAATGAGCAGTTCTTC	CASSVEPYNEQFF
NA	TRBJ1-2	TRBV6-5	TRBD1	TGTGCCAGCAGTGCGACAGGGGTGGCCTACACCTTC	CASSATGVAYTF
NA	TRBJ1-5	TRBV30	TRBD1	TGTGCCTGGACCAAGCACAGGGGAAGCAATCAGCCCCAGCATTTT	CAWTKHRGSNQPQHF
once	TRBJ2-1	TRBV15	TRBD1	TGTGCCACCCAAAGGGACAGGGATAATGAGCAGTTCTTC	CATQRDRDNEQFF